The clone carrying this T cell receptor (beta chain) appeared a few times. These data come from a study of blood T cell repertoires in COVID-19. Study in general: The United States, Italy and Spain supplied acute and convalescent COVID-19 samples. In each case, the material was cDNA or gDNA derived from T cells, B-cell-depleted T cells, or PBMCs.

This CDR3 is 12 amino acids long. Germline V gives CDR1 SQVTM, CDR2 ANQGSEA. The V gene lost 2 bases and the J gene lost 4 bases, with 8 bases spanning the gap. Per the original methods: How many nucleated cells were present was estimated from reference gene primer amplification. Measured with immunoSEQ multiplex PCR; TCRdb has only the in-frame clones, and not every one. D and trimming were read from the DNA, whereas the V and J calls and clone size are those reported in that table. Counted here are fewer than 300,000 clones, under 90% occurring once; the ten biggest clones make up less than 4%. This chain uses TRBV29-1 with TRBJ2-5, with D perhaps matching TRBD2 (6 bases). The sample was peripheral blood. This receptor was taken from a woman younger than 35 with acute or convalescent COVID-19. The chain's CDR3 is CSVEWEAETQYF. Here the CDR3 DNA reads TGCAGCGTTGAATGGGAGGCAGAGACCCAGTACTTC.